This entry lists 5 T cell receptor beta chains sequenced from one sample in a study of regulatory T cells in long-lasting Graves disease. Arm-PCR with iRepertoire HTBI primers amplified the CDR3 regions for these TCR beta libraries. TCRdb re-called the multiplex PCR reads through MiXCR, storing one row per CDR3 protein. This sample yields 450,000 or so distinct CDR3 sequences, of which 20% to 25% are seen a single time; about an eighth belongs to the top ten. The time point denotes: persistent/refractory GD, antithyroid drugs over 5 years with positive TRAb. PBMC-derived RNA was used for the TCR library. This specimen was peripheral blood mononuclear cells (PBMCs), taken when the disease was refractory, from a patient treated with antithyroid drugs. These receptors came from a female donor with Graves disease.

In this sample, this clonotype turned up many times. The genes are TRBV7-2 and TRBJ2-5; 10 bases map to TRBD2. The CDR3 has 15 residues. CDR1 and CDR2 from the germline V gene are SGHTA and FQGNSA. The junction had 11 bases not matched to a gene; V was cut back by 8 bases and J by 5 bases. This CDR3 reads CASAIFQAGGETQYF. The CDR3 nucleotides are TGTGCCAGCGCGATTTTTCAAGCGGGGGGGGAGACCCAGTACTTC.

The table lists this clonotype with many counts. This chain links TRBV27 with TRBJ2-2, with 7 bases aligning to TRBD1. V lost 6 bases and J lost 6; bases outside the gene matches: 7. There are 14 residues in the CDR3. CDR1 is MNHEY and CDR2 is SMNVEV in the germline V gene (reference sequence). CDR3 residues: CASRPVTGSGELFF. The DNA for the CDR3 is TGTGCCAGCAGACCCGTGACAGGGTCCGGGGAGCTGTTTTTT.

The CDR3 region is CSARFRGRVNTEAFF. CDR3 DNA sequence: TGCAGTGCTAGATTCAGGGGGAGGGTGAACACTGAAGCTTTCTTT. The chain carries TRBV20-1 and TRBJ1-1; 7 nucleotides match TRBD1. J lost 0 bases, V lost 2 bases, and 6 bases had no gene match. The germline V gene has CDR1 DFQATT and CDR2 SNEGSKA (reference sequence). The CDR3 totals 15 residues.

This clonotype was picked up a small number of times. The rearrangement uses TRBV20-1 and TRBJ1-1; D not resolved. V lost 2 bases and J lost 11, with 24 bases in between. The CDR3 extends over 15 amino acids. The germline gives CDR1 DFQATT, CDR2 SNEGSKA (reference sequence). CDR3 residues: CSARQFREVHLEAFF. The CDR3, as DNA: TGCAGTGCTAGACAATTCCGGGAAGTCCACCTCGAGGCTTTCTTT.

The sample holds a few counts of this clonotype. V usage is TRBV18 and J usage is TRBJ1-4, with D perhaps TRBD1 (5 bases). V shed 4 bases and J shed 15 bases, with 21 bases lying between them. This CDR3 contains 14 residues. CDR1 is KGHSH, CDR2 LQKENI, per germline. CDR3 nucleotide sequence: TGTGCCAGCTCACACAGAACCCGGGACGACGGAATGTTTTTT. Its protein product is CASSHRTRDDGMFF.